This is a list of T cell receptor beta chains from one sample in a study of cytotoxic CD8 clonotypes in ibrutinib-treated CLL. Method: immunoSEQ multiplex PCR; TCRdb's copy keeps in-frame clones and lacks some. The sample includes 150,000 to 200,000 clones, more than 75% of them seen just once. The sequencing here drew on PBMCs, taken after 12 months of ibrutinib treatment. Source of these receptors: a human donor with chronic lymphocytic leukemia. The CDR3 runs from the conserved cysteine through the conserved F or W. Rows give clone size only sometimes, using once, few, many, or a class for an expanded clone.

clone_size v_call cdr3_aa
- TRBV7-9 CASRKYRDRGHAQETQYF
- TRBV19 CASSTLGQGYEQYF
- TRBV19 CASSILGGISYGYTF
- TRBV7-8 CASSVLAGGPTGELFF
- TRBV30 CAWSVLGGGGYNSPLHF
- TRBV9 CASSALGDVWEQYF
- TRBV29-1 CSVNYNGHEQFF
- TRBV7-8 CASSPVGRLRSYEQYF
- TRBV27 CASQPWSPTSRETQYF
- TRBV2 CASNGQRTDTQYF
- TRBV18 CASSPPMVYNEQFF
- TRBV5-1 CASSLTASSGDTQYF
few TRBV2 CASSSGYGYTF
- TRBV7-9 CASSLDAGGGYEQYF
- TRBV28 CASSTPGQSYGYTF
- TRBV18 CASSPGLRSLYTEAFF
- TRBV4-3 CASSQGGETYNEQFF
- TRBV5-1 CASSAGLAGEGEQFF
- TRBV18 CASSPLRGGSYEQYF
- TRBV2 CATMGGSYNEQFF
- TRBV9 CASSVAPQGADGYTF
- TRBV29-1 CSVEENTATQYF
- TRBV5-4 CVTHPQGFSFTEAFF
- TRBV7-2 CASSSLRGGARDTQYF
- TRBV7-2 CASSNGGRPYGYTF
- TRBV10-3 CAIRGFGSADTQYF
- TRBV7-2 CASSLVFSGSQPQHF
once TRBV18 CASSPPRGLTGNTIYF
- TRBV6-5 CASSYSGTGEETQYF
- TRBV28 CASTRVRGGLFDQPQHF
- TRBV27 CASRPRARTYEQYF
few TRBV28 CASGRVTGELFF
- TRBV4-3 CASSPTIISNEQFF
- TRBV19 CASRDRGRGETQYF
- TRBV19 CASSAGQWVDYGYTF
- TRBV10-3 CAIRPGSGTLHEQYF
- TRBV7-6 CASSLAPLGGQETQYF
many TRBV2 CASSPEYGGGQPQHF
- TRBV7-3 CASSLSGGRGYEQYF
few TRBV30 CAWSVPSLNTEAFF
- TRBV19 CASSPGGASGSVYEQYF
- TRBV18 CASSPGQPYEQYF
- TRBV29-1 CSVEGQGVSHGYTF
- TRBV28 CAISGNTEAFF
- TRBV7-8 CASSLVGSGRAIEQYF
once TRBV4-1 CASSQGSGDTQYF
- TRBV7-2 CASSRSGTSGAREQYF
- TRBV18 CASSAQRSSYNEQFF
- TRBV5-5 CASSPGSVRETQYF
- TRBV28 CASTELPRTALYF
- TRBV19 CASSPPGVAKNIQYF
few TRBV27 CASRPPGLGGTQYF
- TRBV18 CASSPLTGRTYEQYF